These T cell receptor beta chains were read from a single sample in a study of cytomegalovirus exposure and HLA in healthy donors. Some clones are missing from TCRdb's copy, which holds only in-frame ones; the method was immunoSEQ multiplex PCR. The table records 84,000 or so clones, around 82% of them present only once. The sample taken for sequencing was PBMCs. Receptor source: a man aged 50 to 60 in good health and CMV-seronegative. Both conserved end residues are part of each CDR3. Each record gives: D gene, clone size, V gene, J gene, CDR3 protein, CDR3 DNA. The D gene is left open where the match is weak. Expanded clones get a size class; other rows say once, few or many, or leave the size out.

>.|.|TRBV11-3|TRBJ2-1
CASSPTLLEQFF
TGTGCCAGCAGCCCGACTTTGCTTGAGCAGTTCTTC
>TRBD1|.|TRBV5-4|TRBJ1-1
CASSRSMDRVTFF
TGTGCCAGCAGCCGGAGTATGGACAGGGTGACTTTCTTT
>TRBD1|once|TRBV28|TRBJ1-6
CAILRGQGASPLHF
TGTGCAATCCTGAGGGGACAGGGTGCTTCACCCCTCCACTTT
>.|.|TRBV9|TRBJ2-2
CASSGHGELFF
TGTGCCAGCAGCGGACACGGGGAGCTGTTTTTT
>.|.|TRBV6-5|TRBJ1-6
CASSYSYRVKNSPLHF
TGTGCCAGCAGTTACTCGTACAGGGTTAAGAATTCACCCCTCCACTTT
>.|.|TRBV10-3|TRBJ2-5
CAIRDLTKQYF
TGTGCCATCCGAGATCTCACTAAGCAGTACTTC
>TRBD2|.|TRBV7-6|TRBJ2-7
CASSLGPGGGEQYF
TGTGCCAGCAGCTTAGGTCCGGGGGGGGGTGAGCAGTACTTC
>TRBD2|.|TRBV19|TRBJ2-1
CASTVATGGNEQFF
TGTGCCAGTACGGTTGCGACGGGGGGCAATGAGCAGTTCTTC
>.|once|TRBV28|TRBJ2-3
CASPSPLTLEGTDTQYF
TGTGCCAGCCCCTCCCCCCTGACTCTCGAGGGCACAGATACGCAGTATTTT
>TRBD1|.|TRBV19|TRBJ1-3
CASRIEEGQGASGNTIYF
TGTGCCAGTAGGATCGAAGAAGGACAGGGGGCTTCTGGAAACACCATATATTTT
>TRBD2|.|TRBV5-1|TRBJ2-5
CASSTSSRGDQETQYF
TGCGCCAGCAGCACATCATCCCGGGGGGACCAAGAGACCCAGTACTTC
>TRBD1|.|TRBV5-1|TRBJ2-5
CASSNGQVEETQYF
TGCGCCAGCAGCAATGGACAGGTAGAAGAGACCCAGTACTTC